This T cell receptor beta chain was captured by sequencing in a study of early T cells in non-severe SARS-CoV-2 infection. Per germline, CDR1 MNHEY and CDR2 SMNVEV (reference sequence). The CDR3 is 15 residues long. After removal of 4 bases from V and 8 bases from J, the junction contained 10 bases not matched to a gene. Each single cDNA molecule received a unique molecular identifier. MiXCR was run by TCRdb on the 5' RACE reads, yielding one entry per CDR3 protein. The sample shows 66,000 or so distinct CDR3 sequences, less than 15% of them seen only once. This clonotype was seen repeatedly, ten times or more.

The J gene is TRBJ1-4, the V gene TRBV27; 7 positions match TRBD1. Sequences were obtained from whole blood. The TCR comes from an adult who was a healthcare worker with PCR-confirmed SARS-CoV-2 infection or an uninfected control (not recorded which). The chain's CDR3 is CASSSKPHRGEKLFF. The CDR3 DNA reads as TGTGCCAGCAGTTCCAAACCCCACAGGGGCGAAAAACTGTTTTTT. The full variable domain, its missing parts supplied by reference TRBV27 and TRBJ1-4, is EAQVTQNPRYLITVTGKKLTVTCSQNMNHEYMSWYRQDPGLGLRQIYYSMNVEVTDKGDVPEGYKVSRKEKRNFPLILESPSPNQTSLYFCASSSKPHRGEKLFFGSGTQLSVL.